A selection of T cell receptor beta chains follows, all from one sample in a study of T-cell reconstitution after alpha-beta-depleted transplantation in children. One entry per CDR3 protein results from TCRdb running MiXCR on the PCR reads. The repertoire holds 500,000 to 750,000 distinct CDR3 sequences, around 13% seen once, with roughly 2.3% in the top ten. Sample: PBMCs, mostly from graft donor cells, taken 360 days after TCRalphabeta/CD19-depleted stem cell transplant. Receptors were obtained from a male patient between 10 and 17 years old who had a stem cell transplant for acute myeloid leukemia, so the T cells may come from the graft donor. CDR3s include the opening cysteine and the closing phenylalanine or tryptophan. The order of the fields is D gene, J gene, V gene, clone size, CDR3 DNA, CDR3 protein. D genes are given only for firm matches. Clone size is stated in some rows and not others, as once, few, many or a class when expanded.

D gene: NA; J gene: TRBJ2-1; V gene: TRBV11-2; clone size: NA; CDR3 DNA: TGTGCCAGCACCCCGGGGCCCGCCTACAATGAGCAGTTCTTC; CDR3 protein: CASTPGPAYNEQFF
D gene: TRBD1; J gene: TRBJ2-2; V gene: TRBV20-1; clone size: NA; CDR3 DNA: TGCAGTGCGGGCCAGGGGGCCGGCGGGGAGCTGTTTTTT; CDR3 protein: CSAGQGAGGELFF
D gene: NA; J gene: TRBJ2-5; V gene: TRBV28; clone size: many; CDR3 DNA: TGTGCCAGCAGTTTTGTTTCAGGAGGGGCAGAAGAGACCCAGTACTTC; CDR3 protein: CASSFVSGGAEETQYF
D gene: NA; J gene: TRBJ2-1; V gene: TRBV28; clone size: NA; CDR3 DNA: TGTGCCAGCAGTTTTAGTTTCTCCTACAATGAGCAGTTCTTC; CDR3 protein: CASSFSFSYNEQFF
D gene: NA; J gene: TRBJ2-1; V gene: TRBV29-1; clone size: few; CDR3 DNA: TGCAGCGTTGAAGGTAGTTCTGTCTCGGACAATGAGCAGTTCTTC; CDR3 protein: CSVEGSSVSDNEQFF
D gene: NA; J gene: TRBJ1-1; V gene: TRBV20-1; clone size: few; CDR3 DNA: TGCAGTGTCACCGGGCCCTGGGACACTGAAGCTTTCTTT; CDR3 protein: CSVTGPWDTEAFF
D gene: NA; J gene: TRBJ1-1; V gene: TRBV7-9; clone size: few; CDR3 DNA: TGTGCCAGCACCTGGGACACGATGAACACTGAAGCTTTCTTT; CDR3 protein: CASTWDTMNTEAFF
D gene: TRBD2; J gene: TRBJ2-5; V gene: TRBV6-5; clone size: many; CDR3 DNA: TGTGCCAGCAGTTGGACTAGACTACGCGCAACCCAGTACTTC; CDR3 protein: CASSWTRLRATQYF
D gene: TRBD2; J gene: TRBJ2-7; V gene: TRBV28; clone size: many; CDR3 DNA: TGTGCCAGCAGCCTCGGGACTAGCGCCTACGAGCAGTACTTC; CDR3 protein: CASSLGTSAYEQYF
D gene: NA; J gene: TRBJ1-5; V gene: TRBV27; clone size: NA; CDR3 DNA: TGTGCCAGCAGTACGCGAGGAGGGTTCAATCAGCCCCAGCATTTT; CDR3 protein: CASSTRGGFNQPQHF
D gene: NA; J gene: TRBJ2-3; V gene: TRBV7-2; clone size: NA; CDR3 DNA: TGTGCCAGCAGCCTACGGACCGGGGTAACTACGCAGTATTTT; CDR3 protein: CASSLRTGVTTQYF
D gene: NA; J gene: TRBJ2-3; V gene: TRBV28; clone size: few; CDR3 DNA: TGTGCCAGCCAAACTAGTGTAATGCATTTT; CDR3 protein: CASQTSVMHF
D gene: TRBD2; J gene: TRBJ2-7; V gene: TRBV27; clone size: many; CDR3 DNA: TGTGCCAGCTCAAATGGACTAGCGGGAGTTCCCTTCTACGAGCAGTACTTC; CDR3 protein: CASSNGLAGVPFYEQYF
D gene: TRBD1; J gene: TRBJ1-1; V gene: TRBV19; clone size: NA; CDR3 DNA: TGTGCCAGTACCATACGACAGGGGGCGATGAACACTGAAGCTTTCTTT; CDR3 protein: CASTIRQGAMNTEAFF
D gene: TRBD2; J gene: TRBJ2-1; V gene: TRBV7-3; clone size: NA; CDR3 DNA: TGTGCCAGCAGCCTATCCTCGGCGGTAGCGGGAGGGAACTACAATGAGCAGTTCTTC; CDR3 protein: CASSLSSAVAGGNYNEQFF